The 21 T cell receptor beta chains reported below all come from one sample, sequenced in a study of cytomegalovirus exposure and HLA in healthy donors. A multiplex PCR was run with 60 Vbeta primers and 13 Jbeta primers. Assay: immunoSEQ multiplex PCR; the TCRdb copy retains only in-frame clones and omits some. The sample includes 55,000 to 65,000 clones, roughly 90% seen only once; the top ten take 1.5%. Sequenced material: PBMCs. The receptor set was obtained from a man under 40 in good health and CMV-seropositive.

The chain is built from TRBV21-1 and TRBJ1-2; TRBD1, as called in the table, went unchecked against the DNA. TRBV21-1 is tagged as a pseudogene. This CDR3 contains 18 residues. The CDR3 sequence: CASSKTTDPFPYSYGYTF. The DNA of the CDR3 is TGTGCCAGCAGCAAAACCACAGATCCTTTCCCCTACTCCTATGGCTACACCTTC.

The sample holds one count of this clone. The chain has TRBV18 and TRBJ1-1; 9 bases line up with TRBD1. With 6 bases clipped from V and 7 bases from J, the junction kept 6 bases outside the gene matches. Germline V gene data show CDR1 as KGHSH and CDR2 as LQKENI. This CDR3 is built from 13 residues. CDR3 sequence reads: CASSTDRGFEAFF. CDR3 nucleotide sequence: TGTGCCAGCTCCACCGACAGGGGGTTTGAAGCTTTCTTT.

The chain carries TRBV7-6 and TRBJ2-1; 11 nucleotides align to TRBD2. Losses at the gene ends were 5 bases for V and 4 bases for J; bases not matched to a gene: 7. CDR3 length equals 16 residues. Germline CDR1 reads SGHVS; CDR2 reads FNYEAQ. CDR3 nucleotides: TGTGCCAGCAGCCCCGGGACTAGCGGTTTTTACAATGAGCAGTTCTTC. Protein product: CASSPGTSGFYNEQFF.

V usage is TRBV6-5 and J usage is TRBJ2-7; D is perhaps TRBD2 (5 bases). The length of the CDR3 is 15 residues. Per germline, CDR1 MNHEY and CDR2 SVGAGI. V dropped 6 bases and J dropped 0 bases, with 15 bases sitting between them. This chain's CDR3 is CASSRRGSLSYEQYF. CDR3 coding DNA: TGTGCCAGCAGCCGACGAGGGTCTCTCTCCTACGAGCAGTACTTC.

Details on this clone: This CDR3 fails to terminate in the conserved phenylalanine or tryptophan, so it likely reflects a read error. The limits of the CDR3 on the DNA are not certain, so only TCRdb's listed CDR3 is given. V is TRBV5-6 and J is TRBJ2-4; the table calls TRBD1, which could not be checked here. The CDR3 region is 12 residues in length, termini included. CDR1 SGHDT and CDR2 YYEEEE come from the germline V gene. CDR3 region: CASSLVNGRWAL.

The chain links TRBV2 to TRBJ1-3; D gene unclear. The length of the CDR3 is 13 residues. Germline CDR1 is SNHLY and CDR2 is FYNNEI. V was pared by 5 bases and J by 4 bases, with 9 bases between. The CDR3 loop reads CASSSNEGNTIYF. CDR3 DNA sequence: TGTGCCAGCAGTTCTAACGAGGGAAACACCATATATTTT. Combining the CDR3 with reference TRBV2 and TRBJ1-3 gives the whole variable domain EPEVTQTPSHQVTQMGQEVILRCVPISNHLYFYWYRQILGQKVEFLVSFYNNEISEKSEIFDDQFSVERPDGSNFTLKIRSTKLEDSAMYFCASSSNEGNTIYFGEGSWLTVV.

This chain uses TRBV30 with TRBJ2-1; 9 bases match TRBD2. V was clipped by 1 base and J by 5 bases; unmatched bases: 3. The CDR3 runs 14 residues. Germline lookup yields CDR1 GTSNPN and CDR2 SVGIG (reference sequence). In nucleotides, the CDR3 is TGTGCCTGGAGTGAGCTAGCGGGGCACAATGAGCAGTTCTTC. It specifies CAWSELAGHNEQFF.

The chain joins TRBV30 to TRBJ1-5, with a tentative D call TRBD1 (6 bases). CDR1 and CDR2 from the germline V gene are GTSNPN and SVGIG (reference sequence). Trimming pared 1 base from V and 7 bases from J, leaving 11 bases between. CDR3 length: 13 amino acids. In DNA form, the CDR3 reads TGTGCCTGGAGTGGTGGGGGCGACCAGCCCCAGCATTTT. Its translation is CAWSGGGDQPQHF.

This chain connects TRBV11-2 to TRBJ2-1; a weak D match, TRBD2 (6 bases). This CDR3 region has 14 residues. Germline V gene lookup returns CDR1 SGHAT and CDR2 FQNNGV. V gave up 0 bases and J gave up 5 bases, with 8 bases separating them. CDR3 loop: CASSLERTNNEQFF. The CDR3 DNA reads TGTGCCAGCAGCTTAGAGAGGACTAACAATGAGCAGTTCTTC.

This rearrangement joins TRBV7-2 to TRBJ1-1; TRBD1 might be the D (6 bases). The V gene lost 5 bases and the J gene lost 4 bases, with 17 bases spanning the gap. Germline loops: CDR1 SGHTA, CDR2 FQGNSA. CDR3 length: 15 amino acids. The CDR3 loop is CASSLTQGRATEAFF. CDR3 in DNA: TGTGCCAGCAGCCTGACACAGGGTAGGGCCACTGAAGCTTTCTTT.

This clone has only one observation. V is TRBV6-5 and J is TRBJ2-7; 8 nucleotides line up with TRBD2. CDR3 size: 15 residues. J gave up 2 bases and V 5 bases, and 8 bases lay outside the gene matches. In germline, CDR1 is MNHEY, CDR2 SVGAGI. CDR3 residues: CASSRLTSGAYEQYF. CDR3 in DNA: TGTGCCAGCAGTCGCCTTACTAGCGGAGCCTACGAGCAGTACTTC.

The V gene is TRBV19, the J gene TRBJ1-5, with a weak D call TRBD1 (6 bases). The CDR3 spans 12 residues. CDR1 and CDR2 (germline): LNHDA, SQIVND (reference sequence). V was cut by 10 bases and J by 5 bases, with 12 bases left in between. The CDR3 DNA sequence: TGTGCCACCGGGAGGGGGGATCAGCCCCAGCATTTT. Translation: CATGRGDQPQHF.

The V gene is TRBV5-1, the J gene TRBJ1-4, with 7 bases identical to TRBD1. V shed 4 bases and J 0 bases; nucleotides not matched to a gene: 6. Per germline, CDR1 SGHRS and CDR2 YFSETQ. The CDR3 runs to 16 residues. The CDR3 sequence: CASSITGVATNEKLFF. CDR3 coding DNA: TGCGCCAGCAGCATTACAGGGGTTGCAACTAATGAAAAACTGTTTTTT.

The chain carries TRBV7-9 and TRBJ1-1; 8 bases map to TRBD1. The germline V gene has CDR1 SEHNR and CDR2 FQNEAQ (reference sequence). The length of the CDR3 is 14 residues. V trimming: 6 bases; J trimming: 3 bases; junction bases outside the gene matches: 6. The CDR3 DNA sequence: TGTGCCAGCAGTCGACAGGGGTATTACACTGAAGCTTTCTTT. Amino acid sequence: CASSRQGYYTEAFF.

This chain links TRBV5-6 with TRBJ2-7, with TRBD1 matching over 8 bases. Germline V gene data show CDR1 as SGHDT and CDR2 as YYEEEE. The V and J ends lost 0 bases and 3 bases, in that order; junction bases with no gene match: 17. The CDR3 sequence is 19 residues long. CDR3 bases: TGTGCCAGCAGCTTGGCCATTGGACAGGGTGGTTTTTCCGACTACGAGCAGTACTTC. It translates to CASSLAIGQGGFSDYEQYF.

V is TRBV7-2 and J is TRBJ2-5, with 7 positions matching TRBD1. The end of the DNA aligns better with TRBJ2-7, so the J call may be wrong. The CDR3 covers 13 residues. Germline CDR1 SGHTA, CDR2 FQGNSA. The CDR3 loop reads CASSLDRQGEQYF. The CDR3 DNA reads TGTGCCAGCAGCTTGGACAGGCAGGGCGAGCAGTACTTC.

The chain has TRBV5-6 and TRBJ2-2, with a tentative D call TRBD1 (6 bases). CDR1 is SGHDT, CDR2 YYEEEE, per germline. Trimming pared 2 bases from V and 4 bases from J, leaving 12 bases between. The CDR3 extends over 15 amino acids. The CDR3 is CASSFYRVLTGELFF. The CDR3 coding sequence is TGTGCCAGCAGCTTTTACAGGGTACTCACCGGGGAGCTGTTTTTT. Complete variable domain (other parts from reference TRBV5-6 and TRBJ2-2): DAGVTQSPTHLIKTRGQQVTLRCSPKSGHDTVSWYQQALGQGPQFIFQYYEEEERQRGNFPDRFSGHQFPNYSSELNVNALLLGDSALYLCASSFYRVLTGELFFGEGSRLTVL.

The rearrangement links TRBV7-2 to TRBJ2-7; maybe TRBD2 (5 bases). Trimming stripped 1 base from V and 4 bases from J, with 11 bases between. Germline loops: CDR1 SGHTA, CDR2 FQGNSA. The CDR3 runs to 14 residues. The CDR3 coding sequence is TGTGCCAGCAGCTTAGGAATAGCGTCGTACGAGCAGTACTTC. Translated, it gives CASSLGIASYEQYF. Filled out from reference TRBV7-2 and TRBJ2-7, the complete variable domain reads GAGVSQSPSNKVTEKGKDVELRCDPISGHTALYWYRQSLGQGLEFLIYFQGNSAPDKSGLPSDRFSAERTGGSVSTLTIQRTQQEDSAVYLCASSLGIASYEQYFGPGTRLTVT.

The chain joins TRBV2 to TRBJ2-2; 7 bases map to TRBD1. V lost 7 bases, J lost 1 base, and 3 bases stayed unmatched. This CDR3 contains 14 residues. Germline V lookup: CDR1 SNHLY, CDR2 FYNNEI. CDR3 amino acids: CASTGTVNTGELFF. The CDR3 DNA reads as TGTGCCAGCACCGGGACAGTGAACACCGGGGAGCTGTTTTTT.

The CDR3 sequence: CASSANRGPRGYTF. For the CDR3, the DNA is TGTGCCAGCAGCGCGAACAGGGGGCCGCGTGGCTACACCTTC. The rearrangement links TRBV5-4 to TRBJ1-2; 9 nucleotides line up with TRBD1. The V segment lost 4 bases and the J segment 7 bases; nucleotides outside the gene matches: 8. The CDR3 sequence is 14 residues long. Germline assignment: CDR1 SGHNT and CDR2 YYREEE (reference sequence). Combining the CDR3 with reference TRBV5-4 and TRBJ1-2 gives the whole variable domain ETGVTQSPTHLIKTRGQQVTLRCSSQSGHNTVSWYQQALGQGPQFIFQYYREEENGRGNFPPRFSGLQFPNYSSELNVNALELDDSALYLCASSANRGPRGYTFGSGTRLTVV.

The J gene is TRBJ2-3, the V gene TRBV5-1; no reliable D call. The CDR3 contains 14 residues. Trimming cost V 1 base and J 4 bases, with 10 bases left between them. Germline V gene data show CDR1 as SGHRS and CDR2 as YFSETQ. The DNA of the CDR3 is TGCGCCAGCAGCTTGCTCTCCCGGGCAGATACGCAGTATTTT. Its protein is CASSLLSRADTQYF.